This record covers a single TCR beta chain. Authors' methods: How many nucleated cells were present was estimated from reference gene primer amplification. Method: immunoSEQ multiplex PCR; TCRdb's copy keeps in-frame clones and lacks some. That table furnishes V, J and clone size, whereas the DNA furnished D and trimming. This table holds around 340,000 clones, approximately 89% found once. Seattle-derived patients entered the study during active infection and were followed longitudinally. The sample originates from a study of blood T cell repertoires in COVID-19. At the level of the study: Sites in the United States, Italy and Spain provided acute and convalescent COVID-19 samples. T cells, B-cell-depleted T cells, or PBMCs supplied cDNA or gDNA.

Input material: peripheral blood. The sequence was obtained from an older woman with COVID-19, enrolled during active disease.

The CDR3 region has the DNA TGTGCCTGGAGAGGGGGCCACGGCACTGAAGCTTTCTTT. It yields the protein CAWRGGHGTEAFF. The V and J genes are TRBV30 and TRBJ1-1, with TRBD1 matching over 7 bases. Per the germline V gene, CDR1 is GTSNPN and CDR2 is SVGIG (reference sequence). V lost 3 bases, J lost 4 bases, and 5 bases stayed unmatched. The CDR3 runs to 13 residues.